Each of the 9 T cell receptor beta chains below was sequenced from the same sample in a study of post-analysis software for immune sequencing data. Study outcomes and limitations: There were roughly five TRBV segments more frequent in patients than controls, and TRBV5-6, TRBV5-1 and TRBV20-1 were among them.

For these receptors, no antigen is known. The TCR beta cDNA libraries contained unique molecular identifiers. TCRdb independently ran MiXCR on the PCR reads; one entry per CDR3 protein. The sample lists around 250,000 distinct CDR3 sequences, 36% occurring once. Sequencing used blood. Receptors originate from a girl aged 10 to 17 with multiple sclerosis.

V usage is TRBV24-1 and J usage is TRBJ2-1; a weak D match, TRBD2 (5 bases). The CDR3 covers 16 residues. Germline V CDR1 and CDR2: KGHDR, SFDVKD. The V end lost 3 bases, the J end lost 0 bases, and 11 bases lay between the germline ends. The DNA of the CDR3 is TGTGCCACCAGTGATGTGCTAGCTGCCTCCTACAATGAGCAGTTCTTC. Its protein product is CATSDVLAASYNEQFF.

The V and J genes are TRBV10-3 and TRBJ2-3, with 14 bases aligning to TRBD2. CDR3 size: 17 residues. Germline V gives CDR1 ENHRY, CDR2 SYGVKD. The trim removed 1 base at V and 3 bases at J, leaving 3 bases unmatched. The CDR3 nucleotides read TGTGCCATCAGTGAGTGGGGACTAGCGGGAGTGACAGATACGCAGTATTTT. It translates to CAISEWGLAGVTDTQYF.

This chain joins TRBV14 and TRBJ2-2; D is uncertain. The CDR3 has 15 residues. The V gene lost 0 bases and the J gene lost 3 bases, with 8 bases spanning the gap. Germline V lookup: CDR1 SGHDN, CDR2 FVKESK. The CDR3 sequence is CASSQDNAYTGELFF. As DNA, the CDR3 is TGTGCCAGCAGCCAAGATAACGCTTACACCGGGGAGCTGTTTTTT.

The J gene is TRBJ2-6, the V gene TRBV18; possibly TRBD1 for D (6 bases). The CDR3 is 17 amino acids. Germline V gene data show CDR1 as KGHSH and CDR2 as LQKENI. Trimming removed 2 bases from V and 5 bases from J, with 16 bases in between. Here the CDR3 reads CASSPMGTRLWANVLTF. In DNA, the CDR3 is TGTGCCAGCTCACCAATGGGGACACGGCTCTGGGCCAACGTCCTGACTTTC.

About this clonotype: A much larger clone differs from this one at a single base, so this may be a read error. J is TRBJ2-7 and V is TRBV6-6, with D hard to call. CDR3 length: 13 amino acids. The germline V gene has CDR1 MNHNY and CDR2 SVGAGI (reference sequence). The CDR3 DNA reads TGTGCCAGCAGGTACTCGTGGGCCTACGAGCAGTACTTC. Amino acids: CASRYSWAYEQYF.

This clonotype appeared many times. CDR3 region: CASSLSPADTQYF. The CDR3 DNA follows: TGTGCCAGCAGTTTATCGCCGGCAGATACGCAGTATTTT. The chain links TRBV27 to TRBJ2-3; D is unclear. The CDR3 sequence is 13 residues long. Per germline, CDR1 MNHEY and CDR2 SMNVEV (reference sequence). V lost 0 bases to trimming and J lost 4 bases, with 5 bases between them.

This clonotype has at least ten counts. The chain carries TRBV5-6 and TRBJ1-5; no clear D gene. CDR1 SGHDT and CDR2 YYEEEE come from the germline V gene. CDR3 size: 16 residues. With 0 bases removed from V and 2 bases from J, the gap between germline ends came to 12 bases. CDR3 in DNA: TGTGCCAGCAGCTTGGGGTTCGCGGAAGGCAATCAGCCCCAGCATTTT. Translating gives CASSLGFAEGNQPQHF.

The V call is TRBV29-1, the J call TRBJ2-1; possibly TRBD1 for D (6 bases). The V gene's germline CDR1 is SQVTM and CDR2 ANQGSEA. The CDR3 is 14 amino acids. The V end was cut by 5 bases, the J end by 4 bases, with 15 bases between. CDR3 sequence: CSVPGQQVYNEQFF. As DNA, the CDR3 is TGCAGCGTTCCCGGACAGCAAGTTTACAATGAGCAGTTCTTC.

The chain joins TRBV5-1 to TRBJ1-5, with TRBD1 matching 7 bases. This CDR3 is built from 14 residues. The ends lost 1 base at V and 5 bases at J; junction bases unmatched: 3. Germline V CDR1 and CDR2: SGHRS, YFSETQ. In nucleotides, the CDR3 is TGCGCCAGCAGCTTGCGGACAGGCGATCAGCCCCAGCATTTT. Amino acids: CASSLRTGDQPQHF.